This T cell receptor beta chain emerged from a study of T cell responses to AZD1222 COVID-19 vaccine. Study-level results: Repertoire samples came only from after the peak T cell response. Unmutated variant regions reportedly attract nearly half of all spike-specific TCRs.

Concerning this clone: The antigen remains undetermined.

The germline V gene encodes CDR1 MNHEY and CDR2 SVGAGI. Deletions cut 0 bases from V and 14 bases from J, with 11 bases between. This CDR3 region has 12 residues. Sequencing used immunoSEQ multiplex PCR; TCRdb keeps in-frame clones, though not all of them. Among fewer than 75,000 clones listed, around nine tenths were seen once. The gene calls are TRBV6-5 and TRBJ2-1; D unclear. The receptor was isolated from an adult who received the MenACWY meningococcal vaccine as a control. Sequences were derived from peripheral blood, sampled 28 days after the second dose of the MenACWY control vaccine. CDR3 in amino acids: CASSYSKGLEFF. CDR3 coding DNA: TGTGCCAGCAGTTACTCGAAAGGGCTCGAGTTCTTC.